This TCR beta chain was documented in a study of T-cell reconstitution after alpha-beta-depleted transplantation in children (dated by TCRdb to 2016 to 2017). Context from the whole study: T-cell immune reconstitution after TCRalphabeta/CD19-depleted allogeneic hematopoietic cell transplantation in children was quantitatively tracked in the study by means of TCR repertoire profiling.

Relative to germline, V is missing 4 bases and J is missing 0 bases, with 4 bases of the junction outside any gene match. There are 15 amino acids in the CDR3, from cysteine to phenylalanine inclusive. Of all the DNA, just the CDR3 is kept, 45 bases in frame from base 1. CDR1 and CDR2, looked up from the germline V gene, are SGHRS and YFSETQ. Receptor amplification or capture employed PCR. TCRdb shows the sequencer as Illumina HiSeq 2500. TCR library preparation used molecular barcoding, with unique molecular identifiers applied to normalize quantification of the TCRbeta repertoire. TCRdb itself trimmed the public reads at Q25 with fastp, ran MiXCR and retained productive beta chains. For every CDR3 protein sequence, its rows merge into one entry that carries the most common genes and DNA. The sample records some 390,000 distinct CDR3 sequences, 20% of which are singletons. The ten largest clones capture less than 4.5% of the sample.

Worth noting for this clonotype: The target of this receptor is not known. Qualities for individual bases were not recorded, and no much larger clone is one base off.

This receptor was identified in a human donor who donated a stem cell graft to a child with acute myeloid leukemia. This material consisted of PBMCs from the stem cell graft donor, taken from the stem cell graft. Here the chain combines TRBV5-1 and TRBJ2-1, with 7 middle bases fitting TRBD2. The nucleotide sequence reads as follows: TGCGCCAGCAGCCACAGCGGGGTCTCCTACAATGAGCAGTTCTTC. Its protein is CASSHSGVSYNEQFF.